The 12 T cell receptor beta chains below come from one sample, sequenced in a study of shared clonotypes between healthy human individuals. Assay used: immunoSEQ multiplex PCR; TCRdb lists only in-frame clones, some missing. The sample shows fewer than 650,000 clones, roughly 79% of them seen only once. Sequenced: PBMCs. Receptor source: a woman aged 40 to 50 in good health. Some clones in this sample may be carry-over from other donors' samples.

The gene calls are TRBV5-6 and TRBJ2-7; perhaps TRBD1 as D (6 bases). The germline V and J ends were trimmed by 0 bases and 3 bases, with 10 bases remaining between them. Germline V gives CDR1 SGHDT, CDR2 YYEEEE. The CDR3 is 14 residues long. Written as DNA, the CDR3 is TGTGCCAGCAGCTTGGGGGCAGGGGACTACGAGCAGTACTTC. Translating it yields CASSLGAGDYEQYF. Variable domain in full (rest from reference TRBV5-6 and TRBJ2-7): DAGVTQSPTHLIKTRGQQVTLRCSPKSGHDTVSWYQQALGQGPQFIFQYYEEEERQRGNFPDRFSGHQFPNYSSELNVNALLLGDSALYLCASSLGAGDYEQYFGPGTRLTVT.

The chain recombines TRBV5-4 with TRBJ2-1; 9 bases fit TRBD1. Germline V gene sequence: CDR1 SGHNT, CDR2 YYREEE (reference sequence). V lost 5 bases, J lost 5 bases, and 8 bases stayed unmatched. The CDR3 loop spans 15 amino acids. The CDR3 loop is CASSFDRGGHNEQFF. The CDR3 DNA sequence: TGTGCCAGCAGTTTCGACAGGGGGGGCCACAATGAGCAGTTCTTC.

V is TRBV29-1 and J is TRBJ1-4; unclear D gene. CDR1 SQVTM and CDR2 ANQGSEA come from the germline V gene. CDR3 length: 13 residues. V was trimmed by 7 bases and J by 7 bases, leaving 16 bases between them. CDR3 DNA sequence: TGCAGCGGATTGCTAGTAGAGGGTGAAAAACTGTTTTTT. Its translation: CSGLLVEGEKLFF.

The genes are TRBV27 and TRBJ1-5; 8 bases line up with TRBD1. Germline V lookup: CDR1 MNHEY, CDR2 SMNVEV (reference sequence). J was trimmed by 6 bases and V by 5 bases; bases with no gene match: 12. The CDR3 length is 16 residues. The DNA for the CDR3 is TGTGCCAGCAGTCCACTCGGACAGGGTCGGAGTCAGCCCCAGCATTTT. Residues: CASSPLGQGRSQPQHF.

V is TRBV21-1 and J is TRBJ2-7; TRBD2 is the table's D call and was not checked against the DNA. TRBV21-1 is reported as a pseudogene. This CDR3 is 12 amino acids long. CDR3 sequence (DNA): TGTGCCAGCAGCCCGGTCGCGGCCGAGCAGTACTTC. This codes for CASSPVAAEQYF.

The CDR3: CASSLGLAGTAVPETQYF. CDR3 nucleotide sequence: TGTGCCAGTAGTCTAGGACTAGCGGGGACCGCCGTACCCGAGACCCAGTACTTC. The genes are TRBV19 and TRBJ2-5; 12 bases line up with TRBD2. The CDR3 totals 18 residues. Per the germline V gene, CDR1 is LNHDA and CDR2 is SQIVND (reference sequence). Trimming took 5 bases from V and 5 from J; bases not matched to a gene: 15.

This sequence joins TRBV10-2 and TRBJ2-3; no clear D. This CDR3 has 12 residues. Looked up from germline, CDR1 is WSHSY and CDR2 is SAAADI. Trimming took off 2 bases at V and 6 bases at J, with 6 bases between the two ends. CDR3 bases: TGCGCCAGCAGTGAGCGACGGGATACGCAGTATTTT. It encodes CASSERRDTQYF.

This clone turned up a few times. V usage is TRBV6-1 and J usage is TRBJ2-7; D gene ambiguous. Trimming pared 2 bases from V and 5 bases from J, leaving 1 base between. Looked up from germline, CDR1 is MNHNS and CDR2 is SASEGT. The CDR3 loop spans 10 amino acids. The CDR3 here is CASSEHEQYF. For the CDR3, the DNA is TGTGCCAGCAGTGAACACGAGCAGTACTTC.

For the CDR3, the DNA is TGTGCCAGCAGAGGGGCGGGAGAGCTAGCGGGTTATTTTGAGCAGTTCTTC. It yields the protein CASRGAGELAGYFEQFF. V gene TRBV6-4 combines with J gene TRBJ2-1; 8 bases map to TRBD2. Germline V lookup: CDR1 MRHNA, CDR2 SNTAGT. Unmatched junction bases numbered 19, after V lost 6 bases and J lost 9 bases. The length of the CDR3 is 17 residues.

The chain is built from TRBV6-6 and TRBJ2-3, with TRBD2 matching 12 bases. CDR1 is MNHNY and CDR2 is SVGAGI in the germline V gene (reference sequence). V dropped 2 bases and J dropped 3; count of bases not matched to a gene: 3. CDR3 length: 16 residues. CDR3 DNA sequence: TGTGCCAGCAGTTACCGACTAGCGGGAGAAACAGATACGCAGTATTTT. Translating it yields CASSYRLAGETDTQYF.

The chain is built from TRBV4-1 and TRBJ2-7, with D possibly being TRBD1 (6 bases). V lost 3 bases to trimming and J lost 4 bases, with 16 bases between them. Per germline, CDR1 MGHRA and CDR2 YSYEKL. The CDR3 is 15 residues long. In nucleotides, the CDR3 is TGCGCCAGCAGCCAGACGGACAGCGTTTCTTACGAGCAGTACTTC. Protein sequence: CASSQTDSVSYEQYF.

The chain has TRBV15 and TRBJ2-3; tentatively, D is TRBD2 (7 bases). This CDR3 has 17 amino acids. Germline V lookup: CDR1 LNHNV, CDR2 YYDKDF (reference sequence). Trimming removed 0 bases at V and 6 bases at J, with 19 bases between. The CDR3 bases are TGTGCCACCAGCAGAGATCGGGGCAGCGGGACACAGGATACGCAGTATTTT. Protein: CATSRDRGSGTQDTQYF.